This TCR beta chain emerged from a study of T cells in Graves' hyperthyroidism and ophthalmopathy. Whole-study context: Pretreatment peripheral blood was obtained at initial diagnosis. General study points: Researchers found most expanded thyroid clonotypes above 0.001 in blood as well.

The table lists this clonotype with many counts. The antigen is undetermined. RNA transcripts were the template for amplifying TCR beta CDR3 regions. Researchers ran a first-round RT-PCR on the TCR CDR3 using the HTBI primer set. TCRdb itself ran the multiplex PCR reads through MiXCR, one entry per CDR3 protein. The data hold about 410,000 distinct CDR3 sequences, with 14% to 15% observed a single time. Per germline, CDR1 SGHAT and CDR2 FQNNGV. The CDR3 totals 15 residues. Trimming took off 1 base at V and 2 bases at J, with 12 bases between the two ends. The sequence was obtained from a man between 18 and 29 years old with Graves' ophthalmopathy. Material: blood. The chain is built from TRBV11-2 and TRBJ2-7, with D tentatively TRBD2 (6 bases). The CDR3 region has the DNA TGTGCCAGCAGCTTAGGGACTACCCAAGCCTACGAGCAGTACTTC. Protein sequence: CASSLGTTQAYEQYF. The complete variable domain, with remaining parts taken from reference TRBV11-2 and TRBJ2-7, reads EAGVAQSPRYKIIEKRQSVAFWCNPISGHATLYWYQQILGQGPKLLIQFQNNGVVDDSQLPKDRFSAERLKGVDSTLKIQPAKLEDSAVYLCASSLGTTQAYEQYFGPGTRLTVT.